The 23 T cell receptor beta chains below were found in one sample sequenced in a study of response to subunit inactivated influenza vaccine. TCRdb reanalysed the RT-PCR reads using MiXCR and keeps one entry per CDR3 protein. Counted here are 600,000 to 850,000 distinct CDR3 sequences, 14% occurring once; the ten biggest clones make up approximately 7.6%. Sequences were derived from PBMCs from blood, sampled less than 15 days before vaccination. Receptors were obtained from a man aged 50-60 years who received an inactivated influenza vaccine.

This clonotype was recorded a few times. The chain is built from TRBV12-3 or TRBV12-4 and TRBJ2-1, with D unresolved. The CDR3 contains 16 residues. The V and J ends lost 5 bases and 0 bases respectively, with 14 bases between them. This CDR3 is CASSPDGVSSYNEQFF. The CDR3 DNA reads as TGTGCCAGCAGTCCGGACGGAGTAAGCTCCTACAATGAGCAGTTCTTC.

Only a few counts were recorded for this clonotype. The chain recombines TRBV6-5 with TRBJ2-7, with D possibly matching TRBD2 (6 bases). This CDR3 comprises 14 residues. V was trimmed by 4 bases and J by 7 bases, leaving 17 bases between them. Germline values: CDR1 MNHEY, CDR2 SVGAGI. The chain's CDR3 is CASSSRLHGGEQYF. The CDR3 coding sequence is TGTGCCAGCAGTTCCCGGCTACATGGGGGGGAGCAGTACTTC.

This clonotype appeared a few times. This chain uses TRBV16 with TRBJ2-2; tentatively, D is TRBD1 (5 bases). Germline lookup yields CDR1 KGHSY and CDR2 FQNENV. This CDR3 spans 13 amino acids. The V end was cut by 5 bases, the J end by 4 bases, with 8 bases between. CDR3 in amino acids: CASSETVTGELFF. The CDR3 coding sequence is TGTGCCAGCAGCGAGACAGTCACCGGGGAGCTGTTTTTT.

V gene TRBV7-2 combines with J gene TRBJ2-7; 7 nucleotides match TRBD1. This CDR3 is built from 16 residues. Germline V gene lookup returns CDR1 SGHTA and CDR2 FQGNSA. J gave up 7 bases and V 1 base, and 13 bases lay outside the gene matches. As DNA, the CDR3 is TGTGCCAGCAGCTTAGGATCCGGCAGGGGGTTAGGTGAGCAGTACTTC. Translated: CASSLGSGRGLGEQYF.

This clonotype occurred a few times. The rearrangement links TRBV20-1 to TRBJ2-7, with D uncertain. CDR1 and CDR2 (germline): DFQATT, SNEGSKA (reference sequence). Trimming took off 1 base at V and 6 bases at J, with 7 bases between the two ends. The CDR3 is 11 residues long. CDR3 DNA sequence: TGCAGTGCTAGAGGTCAGCTCGAGCAGTACTTC. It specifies CSARGQLEQYF.

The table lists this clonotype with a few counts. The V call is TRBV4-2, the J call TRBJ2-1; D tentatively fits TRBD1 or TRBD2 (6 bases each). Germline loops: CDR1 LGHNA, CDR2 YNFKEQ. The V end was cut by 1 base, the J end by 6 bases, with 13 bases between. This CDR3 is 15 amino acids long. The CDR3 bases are TGTGCCAGCAGCCAAGCCGGGGGCGAAGTCAATGAGCAGTTCTTC. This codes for CASSQAGGEVNEQFF.

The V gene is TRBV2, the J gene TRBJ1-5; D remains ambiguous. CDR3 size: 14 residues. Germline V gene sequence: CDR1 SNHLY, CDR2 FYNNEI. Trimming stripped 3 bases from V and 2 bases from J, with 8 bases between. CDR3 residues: CASSDWSGNQPQHF. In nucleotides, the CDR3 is TGTGCCAGCAGTGACTGGTCGGGCAATCAGCCCCAGCATTTT.

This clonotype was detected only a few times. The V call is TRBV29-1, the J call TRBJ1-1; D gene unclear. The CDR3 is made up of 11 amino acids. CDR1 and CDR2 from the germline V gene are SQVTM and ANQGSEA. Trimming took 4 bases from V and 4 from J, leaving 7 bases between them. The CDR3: CSVGRSTEAFF. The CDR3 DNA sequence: TGCAGCGTTGGGAGAAGCACTGAAGCTTTCTTT.

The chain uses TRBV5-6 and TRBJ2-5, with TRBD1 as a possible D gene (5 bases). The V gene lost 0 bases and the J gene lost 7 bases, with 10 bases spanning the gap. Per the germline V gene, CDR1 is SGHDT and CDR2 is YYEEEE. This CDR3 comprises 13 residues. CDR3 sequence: CASSLGQSATQYF. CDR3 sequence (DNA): TGTGCCAGCAGCTTGGGACAGTCGGCGACCCAGTACTTC.

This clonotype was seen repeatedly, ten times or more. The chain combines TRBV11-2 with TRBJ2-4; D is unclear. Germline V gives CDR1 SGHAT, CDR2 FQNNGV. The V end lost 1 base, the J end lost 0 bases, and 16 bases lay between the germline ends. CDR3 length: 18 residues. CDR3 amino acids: CASSLGYAPTIAKNIQYF. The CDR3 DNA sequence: TGTGCCAGCAGCTTAGGTTACGCTCCGACGATAGCCAAAAACATTCAGTACTTC.

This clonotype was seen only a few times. DNA of the CDR3: TGTGCCAGCAGCGGTATACCGGGACTAGCGGGATACAATGAGCAGTTCTTC. This encodes CASSGIPGLAGYNEQFF. The chain recombines TRBV9 with TRBJ2-1, with 13 positions matching TRBD2. Trimming took 3 bases from V and 4 from J; bases not matched to a gene: 7. Germline loops: CDR1 SGDLS, CDR2 YYNGEE. The CDR3 extends over 17 amino acids.

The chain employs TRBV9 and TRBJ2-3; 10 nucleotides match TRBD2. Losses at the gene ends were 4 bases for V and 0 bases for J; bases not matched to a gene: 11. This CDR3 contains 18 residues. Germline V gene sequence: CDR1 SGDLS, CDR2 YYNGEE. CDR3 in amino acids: CASSRGGLALPSTDTQYF. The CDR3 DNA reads TGTGCCAGCAGCCGCGGGGGACTAGCGCTTCCTAGCACAGATACGCAGTATTTT.

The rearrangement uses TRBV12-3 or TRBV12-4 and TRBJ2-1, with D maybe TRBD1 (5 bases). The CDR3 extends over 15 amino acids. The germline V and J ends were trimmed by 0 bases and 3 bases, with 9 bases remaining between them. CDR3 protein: CASSLAGPGYNEQFF. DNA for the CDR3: TGTGCCAGCAGTTTAGCGGGGCCCGGCTACAATGAGCAGTTCTTC.

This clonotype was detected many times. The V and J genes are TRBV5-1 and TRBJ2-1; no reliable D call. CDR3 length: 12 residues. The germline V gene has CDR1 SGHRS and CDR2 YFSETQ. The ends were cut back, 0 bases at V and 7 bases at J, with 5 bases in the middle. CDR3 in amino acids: CASSLERNEQFF. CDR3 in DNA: TGCGCCAGCAGCTTGGAACGAAATGAGCAGTTCTTC.

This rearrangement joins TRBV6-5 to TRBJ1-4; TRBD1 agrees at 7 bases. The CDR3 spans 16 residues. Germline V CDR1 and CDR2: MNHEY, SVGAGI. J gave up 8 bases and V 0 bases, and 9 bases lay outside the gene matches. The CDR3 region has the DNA TGTGCCAGCAGTTACTCTTCTGACAGGGAGTACGAAAAACTGTTTTTT. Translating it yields CASSYSSDREYEKLFF.

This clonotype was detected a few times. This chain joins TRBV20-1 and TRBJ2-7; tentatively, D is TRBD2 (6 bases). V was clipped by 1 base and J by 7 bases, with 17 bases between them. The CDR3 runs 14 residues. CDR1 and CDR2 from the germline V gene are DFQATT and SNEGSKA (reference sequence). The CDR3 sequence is CSARAGGGTGEQYF. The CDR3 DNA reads TGCAGTGCTAGAGCCGGGGGTGGGACGGGTGAGCAGTACTTC.

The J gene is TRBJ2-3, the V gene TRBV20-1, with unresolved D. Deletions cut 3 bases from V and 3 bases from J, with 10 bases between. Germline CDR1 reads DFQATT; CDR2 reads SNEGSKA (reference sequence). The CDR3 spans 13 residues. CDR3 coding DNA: TGCAGTGCTAGTGACTTGGGAACAGATACGCAGTATTTT. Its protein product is CSASDLGTDTQYF.

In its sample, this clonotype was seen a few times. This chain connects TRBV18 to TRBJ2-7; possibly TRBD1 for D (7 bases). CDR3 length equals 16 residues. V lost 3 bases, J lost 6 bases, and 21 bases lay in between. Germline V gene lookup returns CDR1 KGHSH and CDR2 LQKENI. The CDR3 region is CASSPPGGTAVVEQYF. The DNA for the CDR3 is TGTGCCAGCTCACCCCCCGGAGGGACAGCAGTAGTCGAGCAGTACTTC.

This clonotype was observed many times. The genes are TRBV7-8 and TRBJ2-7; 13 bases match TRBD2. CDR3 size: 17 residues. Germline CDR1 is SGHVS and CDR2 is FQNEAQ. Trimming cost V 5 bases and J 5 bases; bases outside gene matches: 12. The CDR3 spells CASSERGLAGALDEQYF. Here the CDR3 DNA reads TGTGCCAGCAGCGAGCGCGGACTAGCGGGAGCTCTCGACGAGCAGTACTTC.

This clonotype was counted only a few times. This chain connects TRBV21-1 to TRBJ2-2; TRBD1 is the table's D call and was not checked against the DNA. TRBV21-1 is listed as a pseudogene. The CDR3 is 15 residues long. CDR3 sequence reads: CASSRQPLSTGELFF. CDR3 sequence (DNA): TGTGCCAGCAGCAGACAGCCCCTGAGCACCGGGGAGCTGTTTTTT.

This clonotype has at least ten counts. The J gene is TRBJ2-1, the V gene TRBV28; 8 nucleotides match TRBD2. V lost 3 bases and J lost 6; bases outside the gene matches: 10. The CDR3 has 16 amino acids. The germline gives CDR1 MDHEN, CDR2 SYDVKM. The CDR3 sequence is CASSLLSRGAFNEQFF. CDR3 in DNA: TGTGCCAGCAGTTTGTTATCGCGGGGGGCGTTCAATGAGCAGTTCTTC.

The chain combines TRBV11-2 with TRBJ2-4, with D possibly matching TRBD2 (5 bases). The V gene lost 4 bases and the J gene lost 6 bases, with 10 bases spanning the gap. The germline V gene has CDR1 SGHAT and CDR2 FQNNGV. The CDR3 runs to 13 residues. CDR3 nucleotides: TGTGCCAGCAGCTCCACCGAGGGAAACATTCAGTACTTC. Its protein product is CASSSTEGNIQYF.

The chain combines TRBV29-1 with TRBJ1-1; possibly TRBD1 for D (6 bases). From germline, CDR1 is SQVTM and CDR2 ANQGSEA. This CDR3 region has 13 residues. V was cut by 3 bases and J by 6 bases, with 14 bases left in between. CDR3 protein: CSVEGQGTAEAFF. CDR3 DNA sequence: TGCAGCGTTGAGGGGCAGGGGACGGCTGAAGCTTTCTTT.